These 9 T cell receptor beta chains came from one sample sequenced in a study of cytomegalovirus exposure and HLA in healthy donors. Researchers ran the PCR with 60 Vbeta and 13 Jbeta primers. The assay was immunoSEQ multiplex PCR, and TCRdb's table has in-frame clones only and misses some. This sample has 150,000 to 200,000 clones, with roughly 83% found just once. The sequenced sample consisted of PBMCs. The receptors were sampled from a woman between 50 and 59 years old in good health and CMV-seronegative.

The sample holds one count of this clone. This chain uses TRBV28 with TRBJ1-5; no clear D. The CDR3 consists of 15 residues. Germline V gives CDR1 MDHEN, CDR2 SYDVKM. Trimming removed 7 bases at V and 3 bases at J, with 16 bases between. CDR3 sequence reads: CASISPGAFNQPQHF. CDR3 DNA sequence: TGTGCCAGCATCTCTCCCGGTGCTTTCAATCAGCCCCAGCATTTT.

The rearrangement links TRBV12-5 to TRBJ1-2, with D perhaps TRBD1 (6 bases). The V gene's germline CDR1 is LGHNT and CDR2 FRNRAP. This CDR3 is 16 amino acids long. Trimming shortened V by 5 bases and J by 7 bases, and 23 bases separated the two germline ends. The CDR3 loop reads CASGPPSTGYRAGYTF. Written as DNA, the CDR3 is TGTGCTAGTGGTCCTCCCTCGACAGGTTATAGGGCTGGCTACACCTTC.

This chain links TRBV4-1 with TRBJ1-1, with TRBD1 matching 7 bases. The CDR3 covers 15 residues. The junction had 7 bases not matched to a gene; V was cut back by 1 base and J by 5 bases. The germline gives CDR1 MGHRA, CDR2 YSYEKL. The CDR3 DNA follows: TGCGCCAGCAGCCAAGGAGACAGGGTGGGAACTGAAGCTTTCTTT. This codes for CASSQGDRVGTEAFF.

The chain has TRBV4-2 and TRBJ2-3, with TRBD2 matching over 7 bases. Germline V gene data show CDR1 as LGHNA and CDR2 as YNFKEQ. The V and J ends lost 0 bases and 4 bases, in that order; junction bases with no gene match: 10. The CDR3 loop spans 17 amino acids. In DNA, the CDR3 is TGTGCCAGCAGCCAAGATAGCGGGCGGGAAGGGGCAGATACGCAGTATTTT. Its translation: CASSQDSGREGADTQYF.

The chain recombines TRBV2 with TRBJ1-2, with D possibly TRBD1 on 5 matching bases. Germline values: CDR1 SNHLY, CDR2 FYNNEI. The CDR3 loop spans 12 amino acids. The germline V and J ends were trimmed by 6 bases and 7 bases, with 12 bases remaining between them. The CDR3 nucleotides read TGTGCCAGCAGCGCAGGGATGGGTGGCTACACCTTC. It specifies CASSAGMGGYTF.

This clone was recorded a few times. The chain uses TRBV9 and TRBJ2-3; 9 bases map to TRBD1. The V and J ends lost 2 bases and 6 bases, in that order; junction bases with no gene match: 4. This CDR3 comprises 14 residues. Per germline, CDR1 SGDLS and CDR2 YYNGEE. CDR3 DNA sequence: TGTGCCAGCAGCGTCGGGACAGGGACCGATACGCAGTATTTT. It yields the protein CASSVGTGTDTQYF.

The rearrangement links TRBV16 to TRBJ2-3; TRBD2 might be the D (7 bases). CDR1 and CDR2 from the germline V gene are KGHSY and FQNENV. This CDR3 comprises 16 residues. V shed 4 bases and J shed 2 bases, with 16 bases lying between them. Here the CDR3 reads CASSPQGGGYTDTQYF. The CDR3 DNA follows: TGTGCCAGCAGCCCCCAAGGCGGGGGCTACACAGATACGCAGTATTTT.

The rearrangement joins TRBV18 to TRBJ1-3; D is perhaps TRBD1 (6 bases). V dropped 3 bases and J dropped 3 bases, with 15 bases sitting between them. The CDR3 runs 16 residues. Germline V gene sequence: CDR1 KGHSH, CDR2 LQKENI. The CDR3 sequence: CASSPTGPTLGNTIYF. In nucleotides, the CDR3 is TGTGCCAGCTCACCTACAGGGCCTACCCTTGGAAACACCATATATTTT.

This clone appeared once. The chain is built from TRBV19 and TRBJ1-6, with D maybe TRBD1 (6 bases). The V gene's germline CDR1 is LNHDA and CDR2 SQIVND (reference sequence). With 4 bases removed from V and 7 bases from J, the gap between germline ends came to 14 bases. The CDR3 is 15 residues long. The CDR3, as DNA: TGTGCCAGTAGTAAGAATCAGGGGAAGAATTCACCCCTCCACTTT. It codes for CASSKNQGKNSPLHF.